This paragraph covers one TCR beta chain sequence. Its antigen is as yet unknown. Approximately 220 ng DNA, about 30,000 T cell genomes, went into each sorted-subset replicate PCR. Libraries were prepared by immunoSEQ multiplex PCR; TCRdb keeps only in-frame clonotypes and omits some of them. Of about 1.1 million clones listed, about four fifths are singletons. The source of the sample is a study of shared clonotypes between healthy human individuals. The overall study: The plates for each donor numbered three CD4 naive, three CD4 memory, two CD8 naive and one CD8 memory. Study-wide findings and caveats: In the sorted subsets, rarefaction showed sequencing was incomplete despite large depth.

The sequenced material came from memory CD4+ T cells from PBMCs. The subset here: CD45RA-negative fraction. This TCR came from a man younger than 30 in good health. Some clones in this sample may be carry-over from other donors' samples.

The CDR3 DNA reads as TGTGCCAGCAGGGGCGCCGAACAAGAGACCCAGTACTTC. This encodes CASRGAEQETQYF. The chain couples TRBV7-3 to TRBJ2-5; D unclear. Germline V lookup: CDR1 SGHTA, CDR2 FQGTGA. The V end was cut by 6 bases, the J end by 2 bases, with 10 bases between. This CDR3 contains 13 residues.